This entry features one T cell receptor beta chain sequence. The CDR3 runs to 19 residues. Trimming took 0 bases from V and 4 from J; bases not matched to a gene: 14. Germline CDR1 MGHRA, CDR2 YSYEKL. Here immunoSEQ multiplex PCR was the method, and the copy in TCRdb shows in-frame clones only, minus some. The table records about 49,000 clones, 65% to 90% of them present only once. The entry originates in a study of blood T cell repertoires in COVID-19. The sequenced material came from peripheral blood. This sequence originates from a woman between 55 and 75 years old with acute or convalescent COVID-19. The chain links TRBV4-1 to TRBJ1-3; TRBD1 matches at 8 bases. The CDR3 nucleotides are TGCGCCAGCAGCCAAGAAGCAGGGACAGGCCTACGCTTGGGAAACACCATATATTTT. Encoded protein: CASSQEAGTGLRLGNTIYF.